This is a list of T cell receptor beta chains from one sample in a study of blood T cell repertoires in COVID-19. TCRdb's table, derived via immunoSEQ multiplex PCR, lists solely in-frame clones and lacks some. The sample consists of a few hundred thousand clones, around 88% of them appearing once. Sequenced material: PBMCs or T cells enriched from blood (not recorded which). These receptors all stem from a woman in her twenties or thirties who had been exposed to COVID-19. CDR3s include the opening cysteine and the closing phenylalanine or tryptophan. D genes are given only for firm matches. The size entry is marked missing in some rows and otherwise reads once, few, many or a size class.

v_gene	d_gene	j_gene	abundance	CDR3nt	CDR3aa
TRBV10-3	NA	TRBJ2-1	NA	TGTGCCATCAGGGGGGCAGGGGCCAGGTCTGAGCAGTTCTTC	CAIRGAGARSEQFF
TRBV27	TRBD1	TRBJ1-1	NA	TGTGCCAGCAGTGGGGACAGGTTGAACACTGAAGCTTTCTTT	CASSGDRLNTEAFF
TRBV5-1	TRBD1	TRBJ1-1	NA	TGCGCCAGCAGCCCCCAGGGGGCGCGCACTGAAGCTTTCTTT	CASSPQGARTEAFF
TRBV7-2	TRBD1	TRBJ2-1	NA	TGTGCCAGCAGCTTAGGGACAGGGTTCTCCTACAATGAGCAGTTCTTC	CASSLGTGFSYNEQFF
TRBV5-4	TRBD1	TRBJ1-2	NA	TGTGCCAGCAGCCGAAGGGACAGGGAGAACTATGGCTACACCTTC	CASSRRDRENYGYTF
TRBV28	TRBD2	TRBJ2-3	NA	TGTGCCAGCAGTTTTAGCGGGGGGGCCACCTATACGCAGTATTTT	CASSFSGGATYTQYF
TRBV6-5	TRBD1	TRBJ1-1	NA	TGTGCCAGCAGCCAGGGACAGCGTGGGTCCACTGAAGCTTTCTTT	CASSQGQRGSTEAFF
TRBV5-1	NA	TRBJ2-7	NA	TGCGCCAGCAGCTTGGACCCCTCACGGTACTACGAGCAGTACTTC	CASSLDPSRYYEQYF
TRBV18	NA	TRBJ2-2	few	TGTGCCAGCTCACCGGAGGGAAGCACCGGGGAGCTGTTTTTT	CASSPEGSTGELFF
TRBV11-2	TRBD1	TRBJ1-3	NA	TGTGCCAGCAGCTTAGTTGGTCCGAACAGGGGATCTGGAAACACCATATATTTT	CASSLVGPNRGSGNTIYF
TRBV4-1	NA	TRBJ1-5	NA	TGCGCCAGCAGCCCAGAAGGGGGTTGGAAGCCCCAGCATTTT	CASSPEGGWKPQHF
TRBV7-9	NA	TRBJ2-2	NA	TGTGCCAGCAGCTTAACGGCCGGGGAGCTGTTTTTT	CASSLTAGELFF
TRBV24-1	NA	TRBJ2-1	NA	TGTGCCACCAGTGGCAGGCCTTCCATAAACAATGAGCAGTTCTTC	CATSGRPSINNEQFF
TRBV30	NA	TRBJ1-6	NA	TGTGCCTGGAGCCGCGGGGATCGTTCACCCCTCCACTTT	CAWSRGDRSPLHF
TRBV10-3	NA	TRBJ2-2	NA	TGTGCCATCAGTGGCGGAAACACCGGGGAGCTGTTTTTT	CAISGGNTGELFF
TRBV30	NA	TRBJ1-4	NA	TGTGCCTGGAGTGTCGGACAGAGCACAACTAATGAAAAACTGTTTTTT	CAWSVGQSTTNEKLFF
TRBV5-1	NA	TRBJ1-1	NA	TGCGCCAGCAGCTTGGGGCCGGGATCGAACACTGAAGCTTTCTTT	CASSLGPGSNTEAFF
TRBV6-5	NA	TRBJ1-3	NA	TGTGCCAGCAGTTACTGGGGGGATCCCTCTGGAAACACCATATATTTT	CASSYWGDPSGNTIYF
TRBV7-9	NA	TRBJ1-1	once	TGTGCCAGCTCCAGGGGAGCGGACACTGAAGCTTTCTTT	CASSRGADTEAFF
TRBV6-1	NA	TRBJ1-5	NA	TGTGCCAGCAGTGAACAGACAGGTTTTAGCAATCAGCCCCAGCATTTT	CASSEQTGFSNQPQHF
TRBV10-3	TRBD2	TRBJ2-7	NA	TGTGCCATCAGTGAAGCCTCAGGACTAGCGAGGGAGCAGTACTTC	CAISEASGLAREQYF
TRBV18	TRBD2	TRBJ2-5	NA	TGTGCCAGCTCACCAGGGACTACCCAAGAGACCCAGTACTTC	CASSPGTTQETQYF
TRBV5-1	TRBD2	TRBJ2-3	NA	TGCGCCAGCAGCCGAGCGGGGGGTCGCACAGATACGCAGTATTTT	CASSRAGGRTDTQYF
TRBV30	TRBD1	TRBJ2-1	NA	TGTGCCTGGTCACAGGGGGCCAGGAACAATGAGCAGTTCTTC	CAWSQGARNNEQFF
TRBV27	NA	TRBJ2-5	NA	TGTGCCAGCAGGATAAACAGGGAGGAGACCCAGTACTTC	CASRINREETQYF